Sequencing of this TCR beta chain was carried out in a study of T cells after yellow fever vaccination. Study outcomes and limitations: There was a small share of clonotypes that showed up in both the CD4 and CD8 compartments. Post-booster samples contained most primary-vaccination clones (approximately 96% CD4, about 90% CD8). High-abundance clonotypes from the bulk population could contaminate FACS-sorted repertoires.

This clonotype was found many times. Its specificity is unknown. By 5'RACE template switching, TCR cDNA was produced, with a universal primer site and UMIs added in the process. TCRdb fed the 5' RACE reads into MiXCR, producing one record per CDR3 protein. The sample yields fewer than 450,000 distinct CDR3 sequences, roughly 8% seen once. Germline-derived CDR1 and CDR2 are LGHNA and YNFKEQ. The CDR3 has 13 residues. Trimming removed 1 base at V and 5 bases at J, with 8 bases between. This sequence joins TRBV4-2 and TRBJ1-1, with D uncertain. The sequencing used PBMCs, collected about 49 days after the first yellow fever vaccination. This sequence was found in a man aged 18 to 30 who received the YFV17D yellow fever vaccine. CDR3 sequence (DNA): TGTGCCAGCAGCCAAGCTCTGGGGACTGAAGCTTTCTTT. Its translation: CASSQALGTEAFF.